Listed below are T cell receptor beta chains from one sample, sequenced in a study of Graves' ophthalmopathy and Graves' hyperthyroidism. TCRdb called the multiplex PCR reads again in MiXCR, with one record for every CDR3 protein. Of 500,000 to 600,000 distinct CDR3 sequences listed, about two fifths are singletons. Sequenced input: peripheral blood or thyroid tissue (not recorded which). Every receptor here comes from an adult man with Graves' hyperthyroidism. CDR3s include the opening cysteine and the closing phenylalanine or tryptophan. Fields, in order: D gene, clone size, V gene, J gene, CDR3 protein, CDR3 DNA. D genes are given only for firm matches. Some rows have no size entry. The others give once, few or many, or a class for an expanded clone.

d_gene: TRBD1; abundance: many; v_gene: TRBV6-5; j_gene: TRBJ1-5; CDR3aa: CASSYRTGEGSNQPQHF; CDR3nt: TGTGCCAGCAGTTACAGGACAGGCGAGGGTAGCAATCAGCCCCAGCATTTT
d_gene: .; abundance: .; v_gene: TRBV12-3/TRBV12-4; j_gene: TRBJ1-2; CDR3aa: CASSYDSDERFNYGYTF; CDR3nt: TGTGCCAGCAGTTACGACTCCGACGAGAGATTTAACTATGGCTACACCTTC
d_gene: TRBD1; abundance: .; v_gene: TRBV25-1; j_gene: TRBJ1-2; CDR3aa: CASSGDRGSNYGYTF; CDR3nt: TGTGCCAGCAGTGGGGACAGGGGTAGTAACTATGGCTACACCTTC
d_gene: .; abundance: many; v_gene: TRBV7-6; j_gene: TRBJ2-2; CDR3aa: CASSLMSRTGELFF; CDR3nt: TGTGCCAGCAGCTTAATGTCTAGGACCGGGGAGCTGTTTTTT
d_gene: .; abundance: .; v_gene: TRBV7-6; j_gene: TRBJ2-1; CDR3aa: CASSFVEGVHNEQFF; CDR3nt: TGTGCCAGCAGCTTCGTAGAAGGCGTCCACAATGAGCAGTTCTTC
d_gene: .; abundance: .; v_gene: TRBV7-9; j_gene: TRBJ1-6; CDR3aa: CASSFSTGNSPLHF; CDR3nt: TGTGCCAGCAGCTTCTCAACAGGGAATTCACCCCTCCACTTT
d_gene: .; abundance: many; v_gene: TRBV6-4; j_gene: TRBJ2-2; CDR3aa: CAVSKGGGNGELFF; CDR3nt: TGTGCCGTCAGCAAGGGAGGAGGGAACGGGGAGCTGTTTTTT
d_gene: .; abundance: .; v_gene: TRBV6-1; j_gene: TRBJ2-7; CDR3aa: CASSEFARYEQYF; CDR3nt: TGTGCCAGCAGTGAATTCGCCCGGTACGAGCAGTACTTC
d_gene: .; abundance: many; v_gene: TRBV7-9; j_gene: TRBJ1-2; CDR3aa: CASSTSTGYGYTF; CDR3nt: TGTGCCAGCAGCACATCGACAGGCTATGGCTACACCTTC
d_gene: .; abundance: many; v_gene: TRBV19; j_gene: TRBJ1-5; CDR3aa: CASSPPFRTQPQHF; CDR3nt: TGTGCCAGTAGTCCCCCCTTCCGGACTCAGCCCCAGCATTTT
d_gene: TRBD1; abundance: few; v_gene: TRBV19; j_gene: TRBJ1-1; CDR3aa: CASRGQGAPGAFF; CDR3nt: TGTGCCAGTAGGGGACAGGGGGCCCCCGGGGCTTTCTTT
d_gene: .; abundance: .; v_gene: TRBV5-5; j_gene: TRBJ2-7; CDR3aa: CASNLVMGIYEQYF; CDR3nt: TGTGCCAGCAACTTGGTGATGGGGATCTACGAGCAGTACTTC
d_gene: .; abundance: .; v_gene: TRBV5-4; j_gene: TRBJ2-7; CDR3aa: CASRPRQVFAYEQYF; CDR3nt: TGTGCCAGCAGACCAAGACAGGTTTTCGCCTACGAGCAGTACTTC
d_gene: .; abundance: .; v_gene: TRBV10-3; j_gene: TRBJ2-7; CDR3aa: CAISALQADEQYF; CDR3nt: TGTGCCATCAGTGCGTTACAGGCTGACGAGCAGTACTTC
d_gene: TRBD1; abundance: many; v_gene: TRBV2; j_gene: TRBJ1-1; CDR3aa: CASSAGQRTEAFF; CDR3nt: TGTGCCAGCAGCGCGGGACAGAGAACTGAAGCTTTCTTT
d_gene: .; abundance: many; v_gene: TRBV10-1; j_gene: TRBJ2-3; CDR3aa: CASSESWRDSDTQYF; CDR3nt: TGCGCCAGCAGTGAGTCATGGCGGGACTCAGATACGCAGTATTTT
d_gene: .; abundance: .; v_gene: TRBV9; j_gene: TRBJ2-6; CDR3aa: CASSVDRNYGANVLTF; CDR3nt: TGTGCCAGCAGCGTAGACAGGAACTATGGGGCCAACGTCCTGACTTTC
d_gene: .; abundance: .; v_gene: TRBV10-3; j_gene: TRBJ1-1; CDR3aa: CAISDGGLGNTEAFF; CDR3nt: TGTGCCATCAGTGATGGGGGATTAGGGAACACTGAAGCTTTCTTT
d_gene: TRBD2; abundance: many; v_gene: TRBV5-1; j_gene: TRBJ2-5; CDR3aa: CASSFLAGERETQYF; CDR3nt: TGCGCCAGCAGCTTCCTAGCGGGGGAGAGAGAGACCCAGTACTTC
d_gene: TRBD2; abundance: many; v_gene: TRBV7-9; j_gene: TRBJ2-7; CDR3aa: CASSSPSSGVIYEQYF; CDR3nt: TGTGCCAGCAGCTCCCCCTCTAGCGGAGTTATCTACGAGCAGTACTTC
d_gene: .; abundance: many; v_gene: TRBV20-1; j_gene: TRBJ1-2; CDR3aa: CSARDGAVYGYTF; CDR3nt: TGCAGTGCTAGAGATGGCGCAGTCTATGGCTACACCTTC
d_gene: .; abundance: .; v_gene: TRBV11-2; j_gene: TRBJ2-7; CDR3aa: CASSATSLVAREQYF; CDR3nt: TGTGCCAGCAGTGCTACCTCCTTAGTTGCTAGAGAGCAGTACTTC
d_gene: TRBD1; abundance: many; v_gene: TRBV15; j_gene: TRBJ1-5; CDR3aa: CATSRDNGTGIRNQPQHF; CDR3nt: TGTGCCACCAGCAGAGATAATGGGACAGGGATACGCAATCAGCCCCAGCATTTT
d_gene: .; abundance: few; v_gene: TRBV20-1; j_gene: TRBJ2-7; CDR3aa: CSARGGSGNYEQYF; CDR3nt: TGCAGTGCTAGAGGGGGCAGCGGAAACTACGAGCAGTACTTC
d_gene: .; abundance: .; v_gene: TRBV2; j_gene: TRBJ2-1; CDR3aa: CASKVAEPNEQFF; CDR3nt: TGTGCCAGCAAAGTGGCCGAGCCAAATGAGCAGTTCTTC
d_gene: .; abundance: many; v_gene: TRBV7-6; j_gene: TRBJ1-1; CDR3aa: CASSGDTNTEAFF; CDR3nt: TGTGCCAGCAGCGGTGACACGAACACTGAAGCTTTCTTT
d_gene: .; abundance: .; v_gene: TRBV29-1; j_gene: TRBJ1-1; CDR3aa: CSVATGGESPLHFGNTEAFF; CDR3nt: .
d_gene: .; abundance: many; v_gene: TRBV12-3/TRBV12-4; j_gene: TRBJ1-5; CDR3aa: CASSLNEDQPQHF; CDR3nt: TGTGCCAGCAGTTTAAATGAAGATCAGCCCCAGCATTTT
d_gene: TRBD2; abundance: few; v_gene: TRBV5-1; j_gene: TRBJ2-2; CDR3aa: CASSSRRSGGATGELFF; CDR3nt: TGTGCCAGCAGCTCGCGGCGTAGCGGGGGCGCCACCGGGGAGCTGTTTTTT
d_gene: .; abundance: .; v_gene: TRBV7-8; j_gene: TRBJ2-3; CDR3aa: CASSSGEPLPMDTQYF; CDR3nt: TGTGCCAGCAGCTCGGGGGAGCCGTTGCCCATGGATACGCAGTATTTT
d_gene: TRBD1; abundance: .; v_gene: TRBV7-9; j_gene: TRBJ2-6; CDR3aa: CASSFRDRGSGANVLTF; CDR3nt: TGTGCCAGCAGCTTCCGGGACAGGGGGTCTGGGGCCAACGTCCTGACTTTC
d_gene: .; abundance: .; v_gene: TRBV2; j_gene: TRBJ1-6; CDR3aa: CASSYISPLHF; CDR3nt: TGTGCCAGCAGTTATATTTCACCCCTCCACTTT
d_gene: .; abundance: few; v_gene: TRBV10-3; j_gene: TRBJ2-7; CDR3aa: CASSAGPKGHEQYF; CDR3nt: TGTGCCAGCAGTGCGGGGCCTAAAGGCCACGAGCAGTACTTC
d_gene: .; abundance: many; v_gene: TRBV20-1; j_gene: TRBJ1-1; CDR3aa: CSARGDREAFF; CDR3nt: TGCAGTGCTAGAGGTGACAGGGAAGCTTTCTTT
d_gene: .; abundance: .; v_gene: TRBV7-2; j_gene: TRBJ1-6; CDR3aa: CASSPGVGNSPLHF; CDR3nt: TGTGCCAGCAGCCCCGGGGTGGGGAATTCACCCCTCCACTTT
d_gene: .; abundance: many; v_gene: TRBV9; j_gene: TRBJ2-5; CDR3aa: CASSVAAEGKETQYF; CDR3nt: TGTGCCAGCAGCGTAGCTGCCGAGGGTAAAGAGACCCAGTACTTC
d_gene: .; abundance: .; v_gene: TRBV20-1; j_gene: TRBJ1-5; CDR3aa: CSARDPKDGRGRNQPQHF; CDR3nt: TGCAGTGCTAGAGATCCGAAGGATGGCAGGGGTAGGAATCAGCCCCAGCATTTT
d_gene: .; abundance: many; v_gene: TRBV2; j_gene: TRBJ1-4; CDR3aa: CASSHGDEKLFF; CDR3nt: TGTGCCAGCAGTCACGGGGATGAAAAACTGTTTTTT
d_gene: .; abundance: .; v_gene: TRBV6-5; j_gene: TRBJ2-7; CDR3aa: CASSYEGGSLSEQYF; CDR3nt: TGTGCCAGCAGTTATGAGGGGGGGTCGTTGTCCGAGCAGTACTTC
d_gene: .; abundance: many; v_gene: TRBV7-8; j_gene: TRBJ1-1; CDR3aa: CASSLDPLQGRGAFF; CDR3nt: TGTGCCAGCAGCTTAGACCCGCTTCAGGGGCGGGGAGCTTTCTTT
d_gene: .; abundance: many; v_gene: TRBV29-1; j_gene: TRBJ1-2; CDR3aa: CSVQEYGYTF; CDR3nt: TGCAGCGTCCAGGAATATGGCTACACCTTC
d_gene: .; abundance: .; v_gene: TRBV6-2/TRBV6-3; j_gene: TRBJ2-2; CDR3aa: CASSYSRGDGTGELFF; CDR3nt: TGTGCCAGCAGTTACTCGAGGGGGGATGGAACCGGGGAGCTGTTTTTT
d_gene: .; abundance: many; v_gene: TRBV5-1; j_gene: TRBJ1-6; CDR3aa: CASSLGGTSPLHF; CDR3nt: TGCGCCAGCAGCTTGGGGGGGACTTCACCCCTCCACTTT
d_gene: .; abundance: many; v_gene: TRBV5-1; j_gene: TRBJ1-5; CDR3aa: CASSLAGQGQPQHF; CDR3nt: TGCGCCAGCAGCTTGGCAGGGCAGGGTCAGCCCCAGCATTTT
d_gene: .; abundance: few; v_gene: TRBV7-8; j_gene: TRBJ2-7; CDR3aa: CASSPSGSGPYEQYF; CDR3nt: TGTGCCAGCAGCCCCTCGGGTAGCGGCCCCTACGAGCAGTACTTC
d_gene: .; abundance: many; v_gene: TRBV6-1; j_gene: TRBJ2-7; CDR3aa: CASSQASSYEQYF; CDR3nt: TGTGCCAGCAGTCAGGCGTCTTCCTACGAGCAGTACTTC
d_gene: .; abundance: many; v_gene: TRBV6-1; j_gene: TRBJ1-2; CDR3aa: CAYSKRESLNYGYTF; CDR3nt: TGTGCCTACTCAAAAAGGGAATCCCTAAACTATGGCTACACCTTC
d_gene: TRBD1; abundance: many; v_gene: TRBV5-6; j_gene: TRBJ2-7; CDR3aa: CASSFRDRVLHEQYF; CDR3nt: TGTGCCAGCAGCTTCCGGGACAGGGTCCTCCACGAGCAGTACTTC
d_gene: TRBD1; abundance: .; v_gene: TRBV7-2; j_gene: TRBJ1-5; CDR3aa: CASSSRTGEETQHF; CDR3nt: TGTGCCAGCAGCTCCCGGACAGGCGAAGAGACCCAGCATTTT
d_gene: .; abundance: few; v_gene: TRBV5-4; j_gene: TRBJ1-1; CDR3aa: CASSLEGSGNTEAFF; CDR3nt: TGTGCCAGCAGCTTGGAAGGCTCAGGGAACACTGAAGCTTTCTTT
d_gene: TRBD2; abundance: .; v_gene: TRBV29-1; j_gene: TRBJ2-2; CDR3aa: CSVLAGNTGELFF; CDR3nt: TGCAGCGTTCTAGCGGGCAACACCGGGGAGCTGTTTTTT
d_gene: TRBD2; abundance: many; v_gene: TRBV19; j_gene: TRBJ2-5; CDR3aa: CASNPSGSVSETQYF; CDR3nt: TGTGCCAGTAACCCTAGCGGGAGCGTTTCAGAGACCCAGTACTTC
d_gene: .; abundance: .; v_gene: TRBV20-1; j_gene: TRBJ2-7; CDR3aa: CSARDVGGYCEQYF; CDR3nt: TGCAGTGCTAGAGATGTGGGGGGATACTGCGAGCAGTACTTC
d_gene: .; abundance: .; v_gene: TRBV20-1; j_gene: TRBJ2-1; CDR3aa: CSARSQGLGEQFF; CDR3nt: TGCAGTGCTAGGTCACAGGGATTGGGTGAGCAGTTCTTC
d_gene: .; abundance: many; v_gene: TRBV15; j_gene: TRBJ1-2; CDR3aa: CATSTGGTNYGYTF; CDR3nt: TGTGCCACCAGCACGGGGGGGACTAACTATGGCTACACCTTC